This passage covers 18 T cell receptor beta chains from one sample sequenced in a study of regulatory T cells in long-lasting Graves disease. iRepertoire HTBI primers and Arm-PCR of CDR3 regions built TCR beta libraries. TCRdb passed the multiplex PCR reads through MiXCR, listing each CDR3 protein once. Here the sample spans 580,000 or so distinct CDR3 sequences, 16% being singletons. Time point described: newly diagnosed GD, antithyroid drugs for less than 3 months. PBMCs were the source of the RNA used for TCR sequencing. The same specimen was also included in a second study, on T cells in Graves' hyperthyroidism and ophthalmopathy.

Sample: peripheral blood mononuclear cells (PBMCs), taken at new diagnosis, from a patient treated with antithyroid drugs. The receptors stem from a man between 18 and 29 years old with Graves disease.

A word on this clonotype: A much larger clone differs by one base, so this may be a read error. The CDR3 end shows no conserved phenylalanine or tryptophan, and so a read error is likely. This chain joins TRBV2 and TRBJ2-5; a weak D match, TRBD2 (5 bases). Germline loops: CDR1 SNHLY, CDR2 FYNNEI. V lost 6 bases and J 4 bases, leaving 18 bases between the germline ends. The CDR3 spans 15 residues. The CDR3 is CASRIATSASETQYS. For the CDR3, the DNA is TGTGCCAGCAGGATCGCCACTAGTGCGTCAGAGACCCAGTACTCC.

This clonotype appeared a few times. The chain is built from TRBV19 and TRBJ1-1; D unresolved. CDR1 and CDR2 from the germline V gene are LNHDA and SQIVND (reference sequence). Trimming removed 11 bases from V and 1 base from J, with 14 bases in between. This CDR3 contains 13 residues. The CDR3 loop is CASATQANTEAFF. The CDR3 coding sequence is TGTGCCTCCGCCACCCAGGCGAACACTGAAGCTTTCTTT.

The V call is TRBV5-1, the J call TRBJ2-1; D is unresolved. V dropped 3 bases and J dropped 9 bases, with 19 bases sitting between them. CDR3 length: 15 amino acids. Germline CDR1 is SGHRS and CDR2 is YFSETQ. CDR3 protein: CASSSTGQLLGEQFF. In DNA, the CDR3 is TGCGCCAGCAGCTCCACGGGCCAGCTCTTAGGTGAGCAGTTCTTC.

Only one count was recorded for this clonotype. In DNA form, the CDR3 reads TGTGCCAGCAGCGCTCACGCGAACACCGGGGAGCTGTTTTTT. This translates into CASSAHANTGELFF. The chain is built from TRBV7-3 and TRBJ2-2; D gene unclear. The V end was cut by 5 bases, the J end by 0 bases, with 7 bases between. CDR3 length: 14 amino acids. Germline assignment: CDR1 SGHTA and CDR2 FQGTGA.

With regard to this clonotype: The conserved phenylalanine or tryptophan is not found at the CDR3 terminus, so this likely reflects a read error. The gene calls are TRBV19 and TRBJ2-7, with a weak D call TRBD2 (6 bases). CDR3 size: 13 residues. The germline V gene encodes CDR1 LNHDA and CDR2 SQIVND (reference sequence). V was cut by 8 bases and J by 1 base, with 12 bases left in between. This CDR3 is CASSPGLSYEQYS. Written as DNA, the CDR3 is TGTGCCAGTTCGCCGGGACTTTCCTACGAGCAGTACTCC.

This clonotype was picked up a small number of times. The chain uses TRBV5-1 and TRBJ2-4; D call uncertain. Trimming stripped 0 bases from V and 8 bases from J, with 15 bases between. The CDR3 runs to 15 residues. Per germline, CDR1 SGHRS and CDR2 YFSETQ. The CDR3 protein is CASSLVLGPPDIQYF. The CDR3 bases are TGCGCCAGCAGCTTGGTGTTGGGCCCACCAGACATTCAGTACTTC. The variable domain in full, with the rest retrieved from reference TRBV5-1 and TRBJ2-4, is KAGVTQTPRYLIKTRGQQVTLSCSPISGHRSVSWYQQTPGQGLQFLFEYFSETQRNKGNFPGRFSGRQFSNSRSEMNVSTLELGDSALYLCASSLVLGPPDIQYFGAGTRLSVL.

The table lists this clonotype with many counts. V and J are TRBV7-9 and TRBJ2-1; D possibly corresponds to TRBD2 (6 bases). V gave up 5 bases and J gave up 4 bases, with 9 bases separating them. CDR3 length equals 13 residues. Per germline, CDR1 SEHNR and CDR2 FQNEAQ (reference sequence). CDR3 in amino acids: CASSVGTYNEQFF. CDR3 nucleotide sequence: TGTGCCAGCAGCGTCGGGACTTACAATGAGCAGTTCTTC.

This chain's CDR3 is CASSLAGRTGGGNEQFF. CDR3 sequence (DNA): TGTGCCAGCAGCTTGGCCGGTCGGACAGGGGGAGGCAATGAGCAGTTCTTC. The chain has TRBV5-6 and TRBJ2-1, with 10 bases fitting TRBD1. Trimming removed 0 bases from V and 6 bases from J; junction bases left unmatched: 9. The CDR3 consists of 17 residues. Per germline, CDR1 SGHDT and CDR2 YYEEEE.

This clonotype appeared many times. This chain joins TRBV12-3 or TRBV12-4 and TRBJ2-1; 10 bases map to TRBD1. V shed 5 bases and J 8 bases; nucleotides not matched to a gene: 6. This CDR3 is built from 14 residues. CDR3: CASSTRQGADEQFF. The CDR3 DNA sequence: TGTGCCAGCAGTACCCGACAGGGGGCCGATGAGCAGTTCTTC.

The CDR3 DNA follows: TGTGCCAGCAGCCAAGCTCCGGGGTGGGGTGAAAAACTGTTTTTT. Translation: CASSQAPGWGEKLFF. The chain joins TRBV14 to TRBJ1-4, with D unclear. The CDR3 is 15 amino acids. V was trimmed by 1 base and J by 7 bases, leaving 13 bases between them. The germline V gene has CDR1 SGHDN and CDR2 FVKESK. Drawing the rest from reference TRBV14 and TRBJ1-4, the complete variable domain is EAGVTQFPSHSVIEKGQTVTLRCDPISGHDNLYWYRRVMGKEIKFLLHFVKESKQDESGMPNNRFLAERTGGTYSTLKVQPAELEDSGVYFCASSQAPGWGEKLFFGSGTQLSVL.

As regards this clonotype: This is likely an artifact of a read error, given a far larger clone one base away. CDR3: CASSLGQGYQETQFF. In DNA, the CDR3 is TGTGCCAGCAGCTTAGGGCAGGGCTACCAAGAGACCCAGTTCTTC. The V call is TRBV11-2, the J call TRBJ2-1; TRBD1 might be the D (5 bases). This CDR3 has 15 residues. V lost 1 base and J lost 13, with 20 bases in between. Germline assignment: CDR1 SGHAT and CDR2 FQNNGV.

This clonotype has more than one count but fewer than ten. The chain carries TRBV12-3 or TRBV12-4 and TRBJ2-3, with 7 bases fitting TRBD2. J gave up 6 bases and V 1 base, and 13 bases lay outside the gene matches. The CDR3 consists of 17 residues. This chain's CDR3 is CASSLGPLERENDTQYF. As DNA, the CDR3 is TGTGCCAGCAGTTTAGGTCCTTTGGAGCGGGAAAACGATACGCAGTATTTT.

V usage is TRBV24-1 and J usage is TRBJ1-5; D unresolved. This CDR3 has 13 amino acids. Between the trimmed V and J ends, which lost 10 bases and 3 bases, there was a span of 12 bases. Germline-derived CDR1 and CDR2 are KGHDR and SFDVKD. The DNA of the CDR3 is TGTGCCACGAACCGGGGAGCCAATCAGCCCCAGCATTTT. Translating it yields CATNRGANQPQHF.

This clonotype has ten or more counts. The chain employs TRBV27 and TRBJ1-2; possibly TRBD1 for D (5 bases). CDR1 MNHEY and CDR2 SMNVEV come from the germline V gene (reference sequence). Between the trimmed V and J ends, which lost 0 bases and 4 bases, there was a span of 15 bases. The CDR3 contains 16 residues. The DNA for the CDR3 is TGTGCCAGCAGTTTATCATCTCGGGGGGGAATCTATGGCTACACCTTC. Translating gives CASSLSSRGGIYGYTF.

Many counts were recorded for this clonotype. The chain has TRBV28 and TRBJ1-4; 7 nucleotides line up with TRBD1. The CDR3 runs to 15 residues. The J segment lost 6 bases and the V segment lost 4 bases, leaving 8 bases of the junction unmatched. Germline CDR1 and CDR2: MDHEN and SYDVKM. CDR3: CASSSPGQLYEKLFF. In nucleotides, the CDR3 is TGTGCCAGCAGTTCACCGGGACAGCTATATGAAAAACTGTTTTTT.

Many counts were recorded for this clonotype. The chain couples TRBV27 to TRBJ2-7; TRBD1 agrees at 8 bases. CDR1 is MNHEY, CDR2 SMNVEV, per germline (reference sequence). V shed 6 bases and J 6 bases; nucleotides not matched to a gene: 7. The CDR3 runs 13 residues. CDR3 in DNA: TGTGCCAGCAGGGGACAGGTACCAGGCGAGCAGTACTTC. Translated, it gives CASRGQVPGEQYF.

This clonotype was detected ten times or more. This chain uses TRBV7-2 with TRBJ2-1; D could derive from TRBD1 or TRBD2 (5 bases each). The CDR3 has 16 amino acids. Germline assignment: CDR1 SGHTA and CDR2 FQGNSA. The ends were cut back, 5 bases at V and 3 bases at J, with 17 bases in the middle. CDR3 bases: TGTGCCAGCAGCCCTAGGCCGAGGGGCCACTACAATGAGCAGTTCTTC. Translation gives CASSPRPRGHYNEQFF.

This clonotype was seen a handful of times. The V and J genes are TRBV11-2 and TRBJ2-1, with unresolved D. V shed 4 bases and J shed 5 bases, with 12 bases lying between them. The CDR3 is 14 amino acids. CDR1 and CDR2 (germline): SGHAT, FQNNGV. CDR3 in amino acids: CASSSTGTHNEQFF. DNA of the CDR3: TGTGCCAGCAGCTCCACCGGAACCCACAATGAGCAGTTCTTC.